The T cell receptor beta chain described here comes from a study of lung T cells in sarcoidosis with Löfgren's syndrome (TCRdb year 2017). About the study as a whole: Sarcoidosis was described as a granulomatous, mainly pulmonary disease marked by CD4+ T cell accumulation in bronchoalveolar lavage fluid. The repertoire analyses were focused on Lofgren's syndrome patients. On the study overall, not on this receptor specifically: TRAV12-1 and TRBV2 were reported as the most expanded V gene segments in Löfgren's syndrome patients compared with control subjects. Recognition of a sarcoidosis-associated antigen was only suggested, and the antigen itself remained putative and was not identified. When alphabeta pairing was analyzed, TRAV12-1 tended to pair preferentially with TRBV2, and the resulting paired TCRs displayed CDR3 homology. TRAV12-1 and TRBV2 CDR3 motifs were reported to be shared among multiple Löfgren's syndrome patients, suggesting public CD4+ TCR repertoires.

This clonotype was seen repeatedly, ten times or more. Its antigen target is currently unknown. No per-base quality is available; no much larger clone lies one base away. From the cysteine through the phenylalanine, the CDR3 covers 18 amino acids. Only the CDR3 portion is preserved as DNA: 54 bases, with reading frame beginning at the first base. V is trimmed back by 2 bases and J by 3 bases, and the junction contains 14 bases that no gene match accounts for. CDR1 MNHEY and CDR2 SVGEGT are derived from the germline V gene. Sequencing took place on an Illumina MiSeq. TCRdb reran the public reads through fastp at Q25 and MiXCR, keeping productive beta chains. One record per CDR3 amino acid sequence lists the most common genes and DNA. The sample has 60,000 to 70,000 distinct CDR3 sequences on record, approximately 21% of them singletons. About 2.5% of the sample is in the top ten clones.

The rearranged chain carries TRBV6-2 or TRBV6-3 and TRBJ2-7, with 9 bases in between that match TRBD1. The sample consisted of CD4+ T cells from PBMCs. The clonotype originates from a human donor with sarcoidosis (Löfgren's syndrome or another form), or a control subject (not recorded which). In nucleotide form, the sequence is TGTGCCAGCAGTTACCCACGTGGGACAGGGAATGGTGGCTACGAGCAGTACTTC. This encodes CASSYPRGTGNGGYEQYF.